Sequencing of this T cell receptor beta chain was carried out in a study of blood T cell repertoires in COVID-19. Donors in Cohort 3 who had recovered were those with two negative PCRs, healthcare professional clearance, or resolution of their symptoms. TCRdb's table, derived via immunoSEQ multiplex PCR, lists solely in-frame clones and lacks some. The profile covers approximately 280,000 clones, with roughly 85% appearing a single time and 2% to 3% taken by the ten largest. What was sequenced was PBMCs or T cells enriched from blood (not recorded which). This sequence originates from a woman in her fifties or sixties who had recovered from COVID-19.

As DNA, the CDR3 is TGCGCCAGCAGCTTGCCGGGGGGAGGACCAGATACGCAGTATTTT. Protein: CASSLPGGGPDTQYF. The V call is TRBV5-1, the J call TRBJ2-3; the match to TRBD2 covers 7 bases. Germline CDR1 SGHRS, CDR2 YFSETQ. This CDR3 comprises 15 residues. With V trimmed by 1 base and J by 4 bases, 6 bases remained unmatched.